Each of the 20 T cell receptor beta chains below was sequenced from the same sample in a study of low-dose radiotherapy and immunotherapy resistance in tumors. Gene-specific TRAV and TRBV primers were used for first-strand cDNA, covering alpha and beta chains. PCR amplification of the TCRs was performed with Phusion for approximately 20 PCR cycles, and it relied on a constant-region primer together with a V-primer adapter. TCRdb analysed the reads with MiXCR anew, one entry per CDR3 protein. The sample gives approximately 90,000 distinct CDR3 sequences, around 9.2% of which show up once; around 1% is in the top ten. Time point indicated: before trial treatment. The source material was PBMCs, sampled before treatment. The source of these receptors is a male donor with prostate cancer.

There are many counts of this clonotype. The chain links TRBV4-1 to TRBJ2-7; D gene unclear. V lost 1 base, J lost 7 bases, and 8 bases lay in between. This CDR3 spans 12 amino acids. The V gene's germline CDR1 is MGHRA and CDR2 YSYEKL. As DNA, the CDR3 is TGCGCCAGCAGCCAAGTAGCCGGGGAGCAGTACTTC. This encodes CASSQVAGEQYF.

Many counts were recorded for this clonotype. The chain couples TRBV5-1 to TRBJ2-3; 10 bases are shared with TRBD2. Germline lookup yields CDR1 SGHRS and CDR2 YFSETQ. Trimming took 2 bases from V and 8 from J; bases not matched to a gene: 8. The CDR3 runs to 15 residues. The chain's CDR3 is CASSLTGTSVVTQYF. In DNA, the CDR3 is TGCGCCAGCAGCTTAACCGGGACTAGCGTTGTTACGCAGTATTTT.

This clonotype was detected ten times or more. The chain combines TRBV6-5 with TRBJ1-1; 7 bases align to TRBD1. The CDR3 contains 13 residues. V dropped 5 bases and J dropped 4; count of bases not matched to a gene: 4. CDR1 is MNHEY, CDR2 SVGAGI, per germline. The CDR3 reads CASSRGQATEAFF. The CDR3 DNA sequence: TGTGCCAGCAGTCGTGGACAGGCCACTGAAGCTTTCTTT.

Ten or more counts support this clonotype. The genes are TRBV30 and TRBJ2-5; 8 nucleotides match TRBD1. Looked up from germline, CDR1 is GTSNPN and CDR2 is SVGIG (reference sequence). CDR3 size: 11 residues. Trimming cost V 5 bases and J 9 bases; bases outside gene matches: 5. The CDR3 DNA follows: TGTGCCTGGGGGACAGGCGGGGCCCAGTACTTC. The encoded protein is CAWGTGGAQYF.

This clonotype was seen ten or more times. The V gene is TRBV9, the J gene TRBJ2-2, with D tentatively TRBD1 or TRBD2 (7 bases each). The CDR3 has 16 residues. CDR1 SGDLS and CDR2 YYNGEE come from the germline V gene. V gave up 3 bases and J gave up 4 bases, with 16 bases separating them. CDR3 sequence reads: CASSGGRGPGTGELFF. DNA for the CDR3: TGTGCCAGCAGCGGGGGGAGGGGGCCCGGCACCGGGGAGCTGTTTTTT.

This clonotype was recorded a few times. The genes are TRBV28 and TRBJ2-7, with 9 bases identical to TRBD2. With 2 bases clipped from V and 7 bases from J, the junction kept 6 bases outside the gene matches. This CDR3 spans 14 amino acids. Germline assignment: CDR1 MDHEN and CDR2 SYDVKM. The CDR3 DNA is TGTGCCAGCAGTTTAACGGCTAGCGGGATGGAGCAGTACTTC. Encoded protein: CASSLTASGMEQYF.

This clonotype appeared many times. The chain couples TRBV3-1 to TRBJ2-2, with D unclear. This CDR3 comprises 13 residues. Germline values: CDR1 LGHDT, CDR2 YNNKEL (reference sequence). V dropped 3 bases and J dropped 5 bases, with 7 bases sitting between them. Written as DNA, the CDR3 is TGTGCCAGCAGCCAGGCGTGGACCGGGGAGCTGTTTTTT. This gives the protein CASSQAWTGELFF. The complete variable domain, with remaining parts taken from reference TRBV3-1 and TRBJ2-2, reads DTAVSQTPKYLVTQMGNDKSIKCEQNLGHDTMYWYKQDSKKFLKIMFSYNNKELIINETVPNRFSPKSPDKAHLNLHINSLELGDSAVYFCASSQAWTGELFFGEGSRLTVL.

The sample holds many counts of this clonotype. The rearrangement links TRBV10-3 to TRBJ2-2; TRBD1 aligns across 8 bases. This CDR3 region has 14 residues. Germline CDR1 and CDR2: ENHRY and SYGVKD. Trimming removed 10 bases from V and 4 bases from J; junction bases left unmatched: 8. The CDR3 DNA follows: TGTGCCACTGACAGGGGTGGAGGCACCGGGGAGCTGTTTTTT. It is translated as CATDRGGGTGELFF.

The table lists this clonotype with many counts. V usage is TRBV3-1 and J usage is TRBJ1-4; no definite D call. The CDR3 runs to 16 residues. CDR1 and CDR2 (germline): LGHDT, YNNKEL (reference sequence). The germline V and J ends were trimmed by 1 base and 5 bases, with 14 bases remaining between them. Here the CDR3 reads CASSQALSRSNEKLFF. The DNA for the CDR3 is TGTGCCAGCAGCCAAGCCCTCTCTCGATCAAATGAAAAACTGTTTTTT.

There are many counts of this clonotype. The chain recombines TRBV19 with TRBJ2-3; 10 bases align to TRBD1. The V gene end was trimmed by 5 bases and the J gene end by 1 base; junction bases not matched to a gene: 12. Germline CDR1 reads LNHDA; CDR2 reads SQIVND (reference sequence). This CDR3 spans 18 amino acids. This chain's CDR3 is CASSLNSGTGDRTDTQYF. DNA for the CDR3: TGTGCCAGTAGTCTGAACTCCGGGACAGGGGACCGCACAGATACGCAGTATTTT.

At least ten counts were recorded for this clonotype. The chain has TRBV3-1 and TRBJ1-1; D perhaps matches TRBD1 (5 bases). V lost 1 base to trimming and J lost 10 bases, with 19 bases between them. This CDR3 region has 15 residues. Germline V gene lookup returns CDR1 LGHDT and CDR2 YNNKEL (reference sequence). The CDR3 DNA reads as TGTGCCAGCAGCCAAGTGGGAGGAGGGGCCGGGAGAGCTTTCTTT. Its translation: CASSQVGGGAGRAFF.

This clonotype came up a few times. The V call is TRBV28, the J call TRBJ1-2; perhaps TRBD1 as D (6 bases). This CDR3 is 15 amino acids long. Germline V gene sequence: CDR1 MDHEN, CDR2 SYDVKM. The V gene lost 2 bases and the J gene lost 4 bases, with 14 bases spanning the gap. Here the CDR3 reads CASSLGTPVPYGYTF. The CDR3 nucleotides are TGTGCCAGCAGTTTAGGGACACCTGTCCCCTATGGCTACACCTTC.

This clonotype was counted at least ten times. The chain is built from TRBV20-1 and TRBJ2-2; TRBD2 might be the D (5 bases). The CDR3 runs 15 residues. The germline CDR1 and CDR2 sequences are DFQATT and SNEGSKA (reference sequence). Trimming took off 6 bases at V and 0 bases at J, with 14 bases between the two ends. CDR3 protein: CSAKISGANTGELFF. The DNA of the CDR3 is TGCAGTGCCAAGATAAGCGGAGCGAACACCGGGGAGCTGTTTTTT.

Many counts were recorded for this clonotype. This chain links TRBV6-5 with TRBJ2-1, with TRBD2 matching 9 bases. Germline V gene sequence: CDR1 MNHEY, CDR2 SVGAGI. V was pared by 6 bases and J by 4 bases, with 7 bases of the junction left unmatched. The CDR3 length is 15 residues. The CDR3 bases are TGTGCCAGCAGATTGACTAGCGGTGGTTACAATGAGCAGTTCTTC. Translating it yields CASRLTSGGYNEQFF.

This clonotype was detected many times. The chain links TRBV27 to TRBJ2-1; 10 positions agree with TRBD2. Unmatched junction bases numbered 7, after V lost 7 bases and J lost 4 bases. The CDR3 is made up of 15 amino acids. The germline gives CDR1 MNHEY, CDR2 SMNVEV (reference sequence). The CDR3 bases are TGTGCCAGCACGAAACTAGCGGGGAATTACAATGAGCAGTTCTTC. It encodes CASTKLAGNYNEQFF.

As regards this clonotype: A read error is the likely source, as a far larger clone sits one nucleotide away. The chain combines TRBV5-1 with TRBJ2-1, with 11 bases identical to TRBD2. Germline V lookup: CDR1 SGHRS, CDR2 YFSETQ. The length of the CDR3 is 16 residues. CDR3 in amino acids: CASSRLAGGSNNEQFF. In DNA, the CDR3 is TGTGCCAGCAGCAGGTTAGCGGGAGGGTCCAACAATGAGCAGTTCTTC.

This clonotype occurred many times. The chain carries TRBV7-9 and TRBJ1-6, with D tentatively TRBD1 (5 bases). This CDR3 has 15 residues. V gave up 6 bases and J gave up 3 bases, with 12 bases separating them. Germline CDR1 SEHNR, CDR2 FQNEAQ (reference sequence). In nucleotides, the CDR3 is TGTGCCAGCAGTTTCGGGACCCTCTATAATTCACCCCTCCACTTT. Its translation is CASSFGTLYNSPLHF. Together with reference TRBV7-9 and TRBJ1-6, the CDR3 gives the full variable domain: DTGVSQNPRHKITKRGQNVTFRCDPISEHNRLYWYRQTLGQGPEFLTYFQNEAQLEKSRLLSDRFSAERPKGSFSTLEIQRTEQGDSAMYLCASSFGTLYNSPLHFGNGTRLTVT.

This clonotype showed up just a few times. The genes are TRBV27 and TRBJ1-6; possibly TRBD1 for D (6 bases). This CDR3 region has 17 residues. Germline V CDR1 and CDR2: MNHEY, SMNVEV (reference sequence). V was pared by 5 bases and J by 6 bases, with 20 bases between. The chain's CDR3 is CASSALTGFGGNSPLHF. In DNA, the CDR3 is TGTGCCAGCAGTGCCCTCACAGGGTTTGGTGGTAATTCACCCCTCCACTTT.

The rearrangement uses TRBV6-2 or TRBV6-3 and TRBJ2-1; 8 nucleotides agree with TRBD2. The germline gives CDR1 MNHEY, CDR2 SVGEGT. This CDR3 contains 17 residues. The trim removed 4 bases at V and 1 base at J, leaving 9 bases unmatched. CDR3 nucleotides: TGTGCCAGCAGTTCCCGAGGCGGGAGGAGGTCCTACAATGAGCAGTTCTTC. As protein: CASSSRGGRRSYNEQFF.

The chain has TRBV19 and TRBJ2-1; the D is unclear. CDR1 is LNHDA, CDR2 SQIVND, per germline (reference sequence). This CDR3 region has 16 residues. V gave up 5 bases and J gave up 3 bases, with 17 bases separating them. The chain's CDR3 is CASSSQPPARYNEQFF. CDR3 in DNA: TGTGCCAGTAGTTCCCAGCCCCCTGCGCGCTACAATGAGCAGTTCTTC.